These 22 T cell receptor beta chains came from one sample sequenced in a study of shared clonotypes between healthy human individuals. Positively selected for CCR7, the CD45RO-negative cells used as naive CD8 cells excluded terminally differentiated effector memory CD45RA+ cells. Sequencing was performed with immunoSEQ multiplex PCR; in TCRdb, only in-frame clones are kept and a portion is missing. The repertoire holds about 2 million clones, approximately 95% seen once, with roughly 1.2% in the top ten. The sequencing input was naive CD8+ T cells sorted from blood. The receptors stem from a man younger than 35 in good health.

V and J are TRBV19 and TRBJ1-2; D gene uncertain. V lost 6 bases and J lost 2, with 10 bases in between. CDR1 is LNHDA and CDR2 is SQIVND in the germline V gene (reference sequence). There are 13 residues in the CDR3. CDR3 residues: CASSLQENYGYTF. The CDR3 DNA is TGTGCCAGTAGCTTGCAGGAAAACTATGGCTACACCTTC.

In regard to this clone: This same CDR3 is encoded by further DNA sequences in the sample. The chain joins TRBV11-2 to TRBJ2-7, with D possibly being TRBD2 (5 bases). The germline V gene encodes CDR1 SGHAT and CDR2 FQNNGV. The CDR3 has 12 amino acids. Trimming removed 1 base from V and 4 bases from J, with 5 bases in between. The CDR3 sequence: CASSLAGYEQYF. The DNA of the CDR3 is TGTGCCAGCAGCTTAGCGGGGTACGAGCAGTACTTC.

The genes are TRBV5-8 and TRBJ2-1; 8 nucleotides align to TRBD1. There are 14 residues in the CDR3. Germline V gene data show CDR1 as SGHTS and CDR2 as YDEGEE. The V and J ends lost 0 bases and 9 bases, in that order; junction bases with no gene match: 5. The CDR3 sequence is CASSLEQGVPEQFF. For the CDR3, the DNA is TGTGCCAGCAGCTTGGAACAGGGGGTTCCTGAGCAGTTCTTC.

Concerning this clone: The same CDR3 can be traced to other DNA sequences in this sample. The chain has TRBV28 and TRBJ1-1; D is uncertain. This CDR3 contains 13 residues. V lost 3 bases, J lost 2 bases, and 7 bases lay in between. Germline CDR1 reads MDHEN; CDR2 reads SYDVKM. The CDR3 here is CASSFRVNTEAFF. The CDR3 DNA is TGTGCCAGCAGTTTCCGTGTCAACACTGAAGCTTTCTTT.

The gene calls are TRBV7-9 and TRBJ1-4; TRBD1 aligns across 11 bases. The CDR3 spans 15 residues. V lost 5 bases and J lost 8; bases outside the gene matches: 7. Germline CDR1 reads SEHNR; CDR2 reads FQNEAQ (reference sequence). The CDR3 region has the DNA TGTGCCAGCAGCCCCCCGGGGACAGGGGGAGAAAAACTGTTTTTT. It translates to CASSPPGTGGEKLFF.

The CDR3 protein is CASSFERFDYEQYF. CDR3 coding DNA: TGTGCCAGCAGCTTTGAACGGTTCGACTACGAGCAGTACTTC. This chain uses TRBV11-2 with TRBJ2-7, with no clear D. The CDR3 runs to 14 residues. Germline V gene sequence: CDR1 SGHAT, CDR2 FQNNGV. V lost 3 bases and J 3 bases, leaving 12 bases between the germline ends.

CDR3 sequence reads: CAISTGQSTYEQYF. The CDR3 DNA follows: TGTGCCATCAGTACCGGACAGAGTACCTACGAGCAGTACTTC. This chain joins TRBV10-3 and TRBJ2-7, with D perhaps TRBD1 (6 bases). CDR1 and CDR2 from the germline V gene are ENHRY and SYGVKD. Trimming took 5 bases from V and 2 from J, leaving 13 bases between them. The CDR3 contains 14 residues.

The V call is TRBV29-1, the J call TRBJ2-2; 9 bases align to TRBD1. CDR1 is SQVTM and CDR2 is ANQGSEA in the germline V gene. Trimming at V came to 7 bases and at J to 6 bases, leaving 12 bases not matched to a gene. The CDR3 extends over 15 amino acids. CDR3 region: CSAGTGREPPGELFF. In DNA form, the CDR3 reads TGCAGCGCCGGGACAGGGAGGGAACCCCCCGGGGAGCTGTTTTTT.

The chain joins TRBV29-1 to TRBJ1-1, with D maybe TRBD1 (6 bases). The CDR3 length is 12 residues. Germline CDR1 is SQVTM and CDR2 is ANQGSEA. The V end lost 8 bases, the J end lost 4 bases, and 14 bases lay between the germline ends. The CDR3 bases are TGCAGCCACCGAAAGGGGGTCACTGAAGCTTTCTTT. Its translation: CSHRKGVTEAFF.

The J gene is TRBJ2-2, the V gene TRBV5-6, with D tentatively TRBD2 (6 bases). V lost 7 bases, J lost 4 bases, and 23 bases lay in between. This CDR3 region has 17 residues. Germline V CDR1 and CDR2: SGHDT, YYEEEE. This chain's CDR3 is CASGSSAGSGRTGELFF. The CDR3 DNA follows: TGTGCCAGCGGGTCCTCGGCGGGGAGCGGGCGCACCGGGGAGCTGTTTTTT.

A remark on this clone: The sample has other DNA sequences that encode this CDR3 too. J is TRBJ2-7 and V is TRBV6-5, with TRBD2 identical over 8 bases. The CDR3 loop spans 15 amino acids. After removal of 0 bases from V and 2 bases from J, the junction contained 3 bases not matched to a gene. Germline values: CDR1 MNHEY, CDR2 SVGAGI. The CDR3 is CASSYSPGGTYEQYF. DNA for the CDR3: TGTGCCAGCAGTTACTCCCCGGGAGGGACCTACGAGCAGTACTTC.

The rearrangement joins TRBV28 to TRBJ2-3; 14 nucleotides align to TRBD2. Germline V gene sequence: CDR1 MDHEN, CDR2 SYDVKM. The V segment lost 5 bases and the J segment 0 bases; nucleotides outside the gene matches: 10. The CDR3 is made up of 19 amino acids. The CDR3 bases are TGTGCCAGCAGTGACCTGGGACTAGCGGGGGAATCTAGCACAGATACGCAGTATTTT. Translated: CASSDLGLAGESSTDTQYF.

The chain links TRBV13 to TRBJ1-2; TRBD1 agrees at 11 bases. V shed 5 bases, J shed 2 bases, and the junction held 1 base outside the gene matches. The CDR3 contains 14 residues. Germline V lookup: CDR1 PRHDT, CDR2 FYEKMQ (reference sequence). CDR3 sequence (DNA): TGTGCCAGCAGCAGGGACAGGGGGAACTATGGCTACACCTTC. This sequence encodes CASSRDRGNYGYTF.

V is TRBV10-2 and J is TRBJ2-7; the D is unclear. The CDR3 extends over 12 amino acids. Looked up from germline, CDR1 is WSHSY and CDR2 is SAAADI. V lost 3 bases, J lost 2 bases, and 5 bases lay in between. The CDR3 is CASSDPAYEQYF. DNA of the CDR3: TGCGCCAGCAGTGACCCCGCCTACGAGCAGTACTTC.

The J gene is TRBJ2-3, the V gene TRBV11-2; the D is unclear. CDR1 is SGHAT and CDR2 is FQNNGV in the germline V gene. The germline V and J ends were trimmed by 2 bases and 0 bases, with 6 bases remaining between them. The CDR3 is made up of 14 amino acids. This CDR3 reads CASSLHRSTDTQYF. In DNA form, the CDR3 reads TGTGCCAGCAGCTTACACCGAAGCACAGATACGCAGTATTTT.

CDR3 sequence: CAWSSSQQGQYF. CDR3 in DNA: TGTGCCTGGAGTAGTAGCCAACAGGGGCAGTACTTC. The chain links TRBV30 to TRBJ2-7, with a possible D match to TRBD1 (6 bases). Germline values: CDR1 GTSNPN, CDR2 SVGIG (reference sequence). Trimming took 2 bases from V and 9 from J, leaving 14 bases between them. This CDR3 has 12 residues.

The chain employs TRBV6-1 and TRBJ2-1; maybe TRBD1 (6 bases). The CDR3 contains 15 residues. From germline, CDR1 is MNHNS and CDR2 SASEGT. Trimming cost V 10 bases and J 1 base, with 17 bases left between them. The CDR3 loop is CANEGPGVSYNEQFF. CDR3 in DNA: TGTGCCAACGAGGGGCCAGGGGTTTCCTACAATGAGCAGTTCTTC.

This chain joins TRBV2 and TRBJ2-3, with a weak D call TRBD2 (7 bases). This CDR3 region has 17 residues. Looked up from germline, CDR1 is SNHLY and CDR2 is FYNNEI. Trimming took off 5 bases at V and 0 bases at J, with 18 bases between the two ends. CDR3 loop: CASSWTAGNPSTDTQYF. The CDR3 nucleotides are TGTGCCAGCAGTTGGACAGCGGGGAACCCTAGCACAGATACGCAGTATTTT.

This chain joins TRBV7-6 and TRBJ1-5; D is undetermined. This CDR3 comprises 13 residues. Germline-derived CDR1 and CDR2 are SGHVS and FNYEAQ. Trimming shortened V by 5 bases and J by 5 bases, and 10 bases separated the two germline ends. The CDR3 nucleotides read TGTGCCAGCAGCCCCCAATCCGATCAGCCCCAGCATTTT. It yields the protein CASSPQSDQPQHF.

This clone showed up just once. The chain has TRBV11-2 and TRBJ1-1; no reliable D call. V lost 4 bases, J lost 3 bases, and 9 bases lay in between. This CDR3 is 13 amino acids long. The germline V gene has CDR1 SGHAT and CDR2 FQNNGV. CDR3 coding DNA: TGTGCCAGCAGCTCAGGAGGGTACACTGAAGCTTTCTTT. Encoded protein: CASSSGGYTEAFF. Filled out from reference TRBV11-2 and TRBJ1-1, the complete variable domain reads EAGVAQSPRYKIIEKRQSVAFWCNPISGHATLYWYQQILGQGPKLLIQFQNNGVVDDSQLPKDRFSAERLKGVDSTLKIQPAKLEDSAVYLCASSSGGYTEAFFGQGTRLTVV.

Worth noting for this clone: This CDR3 is also generated by other DNA sequences in the sample. The chain couples TRBV6-5 to TRBJ1-1; no firm D call. Trimming pared 0 bases from V and 0 bases from J, leaving 11 bases between. Germline loops: CDR1 MNHEY, CDR2 SVGAGI. CDR3 length equals 16 residues. CDR3 in amino acids: CASSYSVGEMNTEAFF. In DNA form, the CDR3 reads TGTGCCAGCAGTTACTCCGTCGGGGAAATGAACACTGAAGCTTTCTTT.

CDR3 in DNA: TGTGCCAGCAGTGGGGGACTAGCGGGATACCAAGAGACCCAGTACTTC. It encodes CASSGGLAGYQETQYF. This chain uses TRBV2 with TRBJ2-5, with TRBD2 matching 13 bases. The CDR3 totals 16 residues. The germline V gene has CDR1 SNHLY and CDR2 FYNNEI. The V and J ends lost 4 bases and 0 bases, in that order; junction bases with no gene match: 2. Variable domain in full (rest from reference TRBV2 and TRBJ2-5): EPEVTQTPSHQVTQMGQEVILRCVPISNHLYFYWYRQILGQKVEFLVSFYNNEISEKSEIFDDQFSVERPDGSNFTLKIRSTKLEDSAMYFCASSGGLAGYQETQYFGPGTRLLVL.